A selection of T cell receptor beta chains follows, all from one sample in a study of T cell repertoires in cytomegalovirus infection. Their specific antigens are unknown. Each CDR3 protein gets one entry after TCRdb re-called the reads with MiXCR. The sample shows around 340,000 distinct CDR3 sequences, around 29% of them seen only once. The sequencing used cultured PBMCs, collected from culture after CMV antigen stimulation. These receptors all come from a human donor in good health (CMV status not recorded). Some clones in this sample may be carry-over from other donors' samples. Both conserved end residues are part of each CDR3. The D gene is left open where the match is weak.

V gene	D gene	J gene	CDR3 protein
TRBV15	TRBD2	TRBJ2-1	CATSRASGGRYKEQFF
TRBV6-1	-	TRBJ1-1	CASSESKGWENTEAFF
TRBV20-1	-	TRBJ1-4	CSAPARAHEKLFF
TRBV10-3	TRBD2	TRBJ2-3	CAITVGLARGTDTQYF
TRBV20-1	TRBD2	TRBJ2-2	CSAKRGPNTGELFF
TRBV5-4	-	TRBJ2-3	CASSVEVAGTSTDTQYF
TRBV20-1	-	TRBJ2-1	CSAPEGGATVWDEQFF
TRBV19	-	TRBJ1-1	CASTTSGGLNTEAFF
TRBV6-5	-	TRBJ1-5	CASSTSFNQPQHF
TRBV7-3	TRBD1	TRBJ2-7	CASSLSATGDSYEQYF
TRBV5-6	-	TRBJ2-2	CASSLVWGQVGELFF
TRBV7-2	TRBD2	TRBJ2-1	CASSFPTREGGSYNEQFF
TRBV6-1	TRBD2	TRBJ2-7	CAGSYEPGLAGSGAYEQYF
TRBV12-3/TRBV12-4	-	TRBJ2-7	CASSDGRLISYEQYF
TRBV7-9	-	TRBJ1-1	CASSVNTPGGTEAFF
TRBV6-6	TRBD1	TRBJ1-5	CASSPYRGAQPQHF
TRBV20-1	-	TRBJ2-2	CSARDQRGANTGELFF
TRBV20-1	TRBD1	TRBJ2-7	CSARDKTGTGGLEQYF
TRBV11-1	TRBD1	TRBJ2-7	CASSLGATGAGEQYF
TRBV24-1	-	TRBJ1-6	CATRWSREKLALHF
TRBV5-1	-	TRBJ2-3	CASSLVGIANTQYF
TRBV18	TRBD1	TRBJ2-7	CASSPFVFQGTGTYEQYF
TRBV24-1	-	TRBJ2-2	CATSDRNTGELFF
TRBV19	-	TRBJ1-4	CASSIRDGVEKLFF
TRBV11-2	TRBD1	TRBJ2-7	CASSFVPGQGTYEQYF
TRBV11-1	-	TRBJ1-1	CASSLARWTGRVGKAFF
TRBV27	-	TRBJ2-3	CASSQADTQYF
TRBV9	TRBD2	TRBJ2-1	CASSASGTSAGHEQFF
TRBV7-6	-	TRBJ2-3	CASSLEGPGDTQYF
TRBV7-9	-	TRBJ2-5	CASSLRRGETQYF
TRBV20-1	TRBD2	TRBJ2-7	CSAGTSGAGTYEQYF
TRBV9	TRBD1	TRBJ2-3	CASSAQGGADTQYF
TRBV20-1	-	TRBJ1-3	CSARDTQGPGNTIYF
TRBV20-1	-	TRBJ2-7	CSARGWVATGEQYF
TRBV7-6	TRBD2	TRBJ2-7	CASSLGGAGGYEQYF
TRBV2	TRBD2	TRBJ2-3	CAGEGTDTQYF
TRBV28	TRBD2	TRBJ2-5	CASSPTSGSRETQYF
TRBV18	-	TRBJ2-1	CASSPRVATSYNEQFF
TRBV6-1	TRBD1	TRBJ2-2	CASTKQGSNTGELFF
TRBV7-8	TRBD1	TRBJ1-2	CASSSRTGALLRTF
TRBV5-1	-	TRBJ2-5	CASSLASDYEGETQYF
TRBV19	-	TRBJ1-1	CASSETRGNTEAFF
TRBV7-2	TRBD1	TRBJ1-1	CASSLGTGGFTEAFF
TRBV5-1	-	TRBJ1-5	CASRNGRNQPQHF
TRBV27	-	TRBJ1-6	CASSNAYNSPLHF
TRBV5-6	-	TRBJ2-5	CASSLGADQETQYF
TRBV7-2	-	TRBJ1-1	CASSLGRSGGENTEAFF
TRBV11-2	-	TRBJ2-2	CASSLVGTGELFF
TRBV2	-	TRBJ1-5	CASSPYRNNQPQHF
TRBV7-9	-	TRBJ1-2	CASSPTGVEFNYGYTF
TRBV12-5	-	TRBJ2-3	CASGLVQRVFSGTDTQYF
TRBV29-1	-	TRBJ2-7	CSVEEAESYEQYF
TRBV6-2/TRBV6-3	-	TRBJ1-1	CASNPPWKGAEAFF
TRBV11-1	TRBD1	TRBJ1-1	CASSLPGQGYKNTEAFF
TRBV19	-	TRBJ1-5	CASTIGGNSNQPQHF
TRBV7-6	TRBD1	TRBJ2-7	CASSLVGQGAHEQYF
TRBV10-1	TRBD2	TRBJ2-3	CASSDISGVSTDTQYF
TRBV7-2	-	TRBJ2-1	CASSLGPVSNEQFF
TRBV7-2	TRBD2	TRBJ2-5	CASSWTSGYQETQYF
TRBV9	-	TRBJ1-5	CASSVGGLNQPQHF